What follows is one T cell receptor beta chain and its context. Its antigen is still unknown. The V gene's germline CDR1 is SGDLS and CDR2 YYNGEE. The CDR3 extends over 17 amino acids. Trimming removed 0 bases from V and 1 base from J, with 16 bases in between. These data are taken from a study of shared clonotypes between healthy human individuals. Whole-study context: The study enrolled two women and a few men aged 18 to 49. There were three CD4 naive, three CD4 memory, two CD8 naive and one CD8 memory plates per donor. General study results and limits: Enrolling few donors narrowed the genetic and exposure-history diversity that was represented. Approximately 4.9% of naive CD4 clonotypes were shared across four donors.

CD45RO-negative, CCR7-selected cells formed the naive CD8 fraction, which excluded terminally differentiated effector memory CD45RA+ cells. The method was immunoSEQ multiplex PCR; TCRdb's version includes in-frame clones alone and lacks a portion of them. This sample has about 610,000 clones; 95% to 96% occur once, and the top ten carry roughly 0.1%. This clonotype originated in a young woman in good health. The sample consisted of naive CD8+ T cells sorted from blood. This chain links TRBV9 with TRBJ1-1; a possible D gene is TRBD1 (6 bases). As DNA, the CDR3 is TGTGCCAGCAGCGTAGGGGCGCAGGGGCTATCGAACACTGAAGCTTTCTTT. Its translation is CASSVGAQGLSNTEAFF.